This is a list of T cell receptor beta chains from one sample in a study of a mutant IDH1 vaccine in newly diagnosed glioma. Measured with immunoSEQ multiplex PCR; TCRdb has only the in-frame clones, and not every one. In the table there are about 41,000 clones, around 76% of which are singletons. The antigens of these receptors remain unknown. Sequenced here: PBMCs, sampled from a glioma patient whose treatment included an IDH1 peptide vaccine. The receptors stem from a woman in her thirties or forties with glioma. Some clones in this sample may be carry-over from other donors' samples. Both conserved end residues are part of each CDR3. Clone size is given for some rows only: seen once, a few or many times, or a class if the clone is expanded.

TRBJ2-7 | few | TRBV4-1 | CASSRGTGPYEQYF
TRBJ1-1 | . | TRBV4-1 | CASSHIKIGTENTEAFF
TRBJ1-2 | . | TRBV27 | CASSFTGAYGYTF
TRBJ1-1 | . | TRBV19 | CASRGDSTEAFF
TRBJ2-7 | . | TRBV2 | CASSEARGSQYF
TRBJ2-7 | few | TRBV7-8 | CASSSRDRGLPYEQYF
TRBJ2-6 | . | TRBV9 | CASSVDRDRVTANVLTF
TRBJ1-2 | . | TRBV5-1 | CASSPGDTYGYTF
TRBJ2-7 | . | TRBV7-2 | CASSLAHGQGLYEQYF
TRBJ2-1 | . | TRBV4-3 | CASSQELAGSYNEQFF
TRBJ1-1 | few | TRBV19 | CASSQSRGTEAFF
TRBJ2-2 | . | TRBV7-9 | CASSYRGGARTGELFF
TRBJ1-5 | . | TRBV15 | CATSNSKGDQPQHF
TRBJ1-2 | . | TRBV25-1 | CASSEPDYASQGRGYTF
TRBJ1-2 | . | TRBV7-9 | CASSLATQYGYTF
TRBJ2-7 | . | TRBV5-6 | CASSLKARTYEQYF
TRBJ2-2 | once | TRBV5-1 | CASSPSSVTGELFF
TRBJ1-2 | . | TRBV9 | CASSKRSVLNYGYTF
TRBJ1-1 | . | TRBV5-1 | CASSLALGPIEAFF
TRBJ1-5 | few | TRBV2 | CASRTGGNSNQPQHF
TRBJ2-1 | . | TRBV4-1 | CASSQVFRDVVGGEQFF
TRBJ2-7 | . | TRBV5-4 | CASSLGQGGYEQYF
TRBJ1-1 | . | TRBV19 | CASSPLGVNTEAFF
TRBJ2-3 | . | TRBV20-1 | CMGGGADTQYF
TRBJ1-1 | . | TRBV7-2 | CASSKTTGAGTEAFF
TRBJ2-6 | . | TRBV9 | CASSVTSGANVLTF
TRBJ2-1 | . | TRBV19 | CASRSTHEQFF
TRBJ2-1 | . | TRBV7-2 | CASSLGTIGSNEQFF
TRBJ1-5 | once | TRBV6-4 | CASQPKRRQPQHF
TRBJ2-2 | . | TRBV5-1 | CASSLDRASNTGELFF
TRBJ1-1 | . | TRBV27 | CASSDRGETEAFF
TRBJ1-1 | . | TRBV7-6 | CASSFGRNTEAFF
TRBJ1-5 | . | TRBV13 | CASSFQNRGRNQPQHF
TRBJ2-1 | few | TRBV5-6 | CASSRTGGAYNEQFF
TRBJ2-1 | . | TRBV4-1 | CASSQEGRGVYNEQFF
TRBJ2-7 | . | TRBV11-2 | CASSKKLAGMDEQYF
TRBJ1-2 | few | TRBV19 | CASSSLSRDRGLGYTF
TRBJ2-2 | once | TRBV9 | CASSVVQGAGELFF
TRBJ2-1 | . | TRBV28 | CASSLNGEQFF
TRBJ2-1 | . | TRBV5-4 | CASSSPGEAGNEQFF
TRBJ2-7 | . | TRBV6-6 | CASRPQRGPLEQYF
TRBJ1-5 | few | TRBV27 | CASSYQGSHQPQHF
TRBJ2-4 | . | TRBV7-2 | CASSLDGKSGNIQYF
TRBJ1-1 | once | TRBV5-1 | CASSSETGKGTEAFF
TRBJ2-1 | . | TRBV5-4 | CASSSRQTLKSFSYNEQFF
TRBJ2-3 | . | TRBV2 | CAGSDSLVTTDTQYF
TRBJ1-2 | once | TRBV7-2 | CASRGTYYGYTF
TRBJ1-5 | . | TRBV7-9 | CASSADSPGSPQHF
TRBJ2-2 | . | TRBV6-5 | CASTGQGMGTGELFF
TRBJ2-6 | . | TRBV6-6 | CASSYPQLSGANVLTF
TRBJ1-5 | . | TRBV4-1 | CASSQDSASKGDQPQHF
TRBJ1-4 | once | TRBV6-5 | CASSRDPIFEKLFF
TRBJ2-2 | . | TRBV9 | CASSPGQTELFF
TRBJ2-7 | . | TRBV6-6 | CASMEGGRYEQYF